A selection of T cell receptor beta chains follows, all from one sample in a study of regulatory T cells in long-lasting Graves disease. TCRdb reanalysed the multiplex PCR reads using MiXCR and keeps one entry per CDR3 protein. This sample carries 440,000 or so distinct CDR3 sequences, more than 13% of them seen once, and the ten largest clones take approximately 16%. The sample was also linked to a second study, of T cells in Graves' hyperthyroidism and ophthalmopathy.

The specimen comprised peripheral blood mononuclear cells (PBMCs), sampled at new diagnosis, from a patient treated with antithyroid drugs. These receptors all stem from a woman in her twenties or thirties with Graves disease. Both conserved end residues are part of each CDR3. D genes are given only for firm matches. Rows may omit the clone size; those that give it use once, few, many or a size class.

d_call	clone_size	j_call	v_call	cdr3_nt	cdr3_aa
TRBD1	many	TRBJ2-7	TRBV6-1	TGTGCCAGCAGTCAGCGGACAGGGGGCAACGAGCAGTACTTC	CASSQRTGGNEQYF
.	.	TRBJ2-1	TRBV6-5	TGTGCCAGCAGTTACGGGGGGTACTACAATGAGCAGTTCTTC	CASSYGGYYNEQFF
.	.	TRBJ2-2	TRBV30	TGTGCCTGGACTAGCGAAAATACCGGGGAGCTGTTTTTT	CAWTSENTGELFF
TRBD1	many	TRBJ1-2	TRBV5-6	TGTGCCAGCAGCAAGGGACAGGGGAGCTATGGCTACACCTTC	CASSKGQGSYGYTF
TRBD2	.	TRBJ2-7	TRBV29-1	TGCAGCGTTAAGGACCCCCCCAGCGGGGGAGGTTACGAGCAGTACTTC	CSVKDPPSGGGYEQYF
.	many	TRBJ2-7	TRBV7-8	TGTGCCAGCAGCCCACAAGGGGGGGGGTTAGCGGTCTACGAGCAGTACTTC	CASSPQGGGLAVYEQYF
TRBD1	.	TRBJ1-2	TRBV28	TGTGCCAGCAGTTTGCAGGGGGGACAGATCTATGGCTACACCTTC	CASSLQGGQIYGYTF
.	few	TRBJ2-3	TRBV10-3	TGTGCCATCAGTGAGTCGAGGAAGCGAAAGGGGAGCACAGATACGCAGTATTTT	CAISESRKRKGSTDTQYF
.	.	TRBJ2-1	TRBV6-1	TGTGCCAGCATCCCTATAGCAACCATTTACAATGAGCAGTTCTTC	CASIPIATIYNEQFF
TRBD1	many	TRBJ1-1	TRBV10-1	TGCGCCAGCAGTGGAGGACAGGGGGCGGACACTGAAGCTTTCTTT	CASSGGQGADTEAFF
.	few	TRBJ2-7	TRBV5-1	TGCGCCAGCAGCTTCTTCGCGGAGGTCTACGAGCAGTACTTC	CASSFFAEVYEQYF
.	.	TRBJ2-6	TRBV9	TGTGCCAGCAGCGGAAACTTAGGACTTGGGGCCAACGTCCTGACTTTC	CASSGNLGLGANVLTF
.	few	TRBJ2-4	TRBV6-2/TRBV6-3	TGTGCCAGCAGTTTAGGCGGGGCCTGGGACATTCAGTACTTC	CASSLGGAWDIQYF
TRBD1	many	TRBJ2-7	TRBV11-2	TGTGCCAGCGCAGACAGGGTCGAATACTACGAGCAGTACTTC	CASADRVEYYEQYF
.	.	TRBJ2-2	TRBV19	TGTGCCAGTAGTATAATGTGGCAGGGTGTTACCGGGGAGCTGTTTTTT	CASSIMWQGVTGELFF
.	few	TRBJ1-1	TRBV5-4	TGTGCCAGCAGCCCTAAGGGGGGCCGAGAAGCTTTCTTT	CASSPKGGREAFF
.	.	TRBJ2-7	TRBV20-1	TGCAGTGTTAAGGCAGCCGGGACTGAAACCTACGAGCAGTACTTC	CSVKAAGTETYEQYF
.	many	TRBJ2-7	TRBV6-1	TGTGCCAGCAGTGAGGGAAAAGGGTTCGAGCAGTACTTC	CASSEGKGFEQYF
.	.	TRBJ1-2	TRBV6-5	TGTGCCAGCAGTTACTGGGCGGGCTGGGCGAGAGCGGACTATGGCTACACCTTC	CASSYWAGWARADYGYTF
.	many	TRBJ2-5	TRBV6-9	TGTGCCAGCAGTTACTCCGGGGAACTCCAAGAGACCCAGTACTTC	CASSYSGELQETQYF
.	.	TRBJ2-6	TRBV7-3	TGTGCCAGCAGCCTACCACAGGGTTCTGGGGCCAACGTCCTGACTTTC	CASSLPQGSGANVLTF
.	few	TRBJ1-2	TRBV5-1	TGCGCCAGCAGCCCCTACTCGAGAGCTAACTATGGCTACACCTTC	CASSPYSRANYGYTF
.	many	TRBJ2-7	TRBV5-6	TGTGCCAGCAGTTCCCGGGGGACAGTTTACGAGCAGTACTTC	CASSSRGTVYEQYF
TRBD1	many	TRBJ2-7	TRBV20-1	TGCAGTGCTAGCGGGACAGACGACTACGAGCAGTACTTC	CSASGTDDYEQYF
TRBD1	many	TRBJ2-7	TRBV5-1	TGCGCCAGCAGCTTGGCCGGGACAGGGGCAGTTAACGAGCAGTACTTC	CASSLAGTGAVNEQYF
TRBD1	few	TRBJ2-5	TRBV27	TGTGCCAGCAGTTTATCTTTTACAGGGGGCTGGGAGACCCAGTACTTC	CASSLSFTGGWETQYF
.	few	TRBJ2-5	TRBV18	TGTGCCAGCTCACCCTCTAGCGTCGAGACCCAGTACTTC	CASSPSSVETQYF